The clone carrying this T cell receptor beta chain has at least ten counts. The data originate from a study of T-cell reconstitution after alpha-beta-depleted transplantation in children. Germline V gives CDR1 DFQATT, CDR2 SNEGSKA (reference sequence). With 0 bases clipped from V and 0 bases from J, the junction kept 2 bases outside the gene matches. This CDR3 comprises 15 residues. The authors prepared the TCRbeta library with unique molecular identifiers. TCRdb called the PCR reads again in MiXCR, with one record for every CDR3 protein. The sample shows 200,000 to 250,000 distinct CDR3 sequences, approximately 11% of them seen only once.

The V gene is TRBV20-1, the J gene TRBJ2-3, with TRBD2 matching 8 bases. This sequence was found in a child under two years old with acute myeloid leukemia, due to receive a stem cell transplant. The material sequenced was PBMCs, taken before TCRalphabeta/CD19-depleted stem cell transplant. The CDR3 sequence is CSARDPSGSTDTQYF. Written as DNA, the CDR3 is TGCAGTGCTAGAGATCCTAGCGGGAGCACAGATACGCAGTATTTT.